Below are 2 T cell receptor beta chains sequenced from a single sample in a study of T-cell reconstitution after alpha-beta-depleted transplantation in children. During its preparation, the TCRbeta library received unique molecular identifiers. TCRdb re-called the PCR reads with MiXCR, one entry per CDR3 protein. The data show roughly 150,000 distinct CDR3 sequences, with over 8.5% seen just once and about 12% held by the top ten. The sequenced sample was PBMCs, obtained before TCRalphabeta/CD19-depleted stem cell transplant. The source of these receptors is a boy between 2 and 10 years old with acute myeloid leukemia, due to receive a stem cell transplant.

This clonotype was counted ten times or more. The rearrangement links TRBV7-6 to TRBJ2-7, with 10 bases identical to TRBD1. V was pared by 5 bases and J by 2 bases, with 9 bases of the junction left unmatched. CDR3 length: 16 residues. The V gene's germline CDR1 is SGHVS and CDR2 FNYEAQ. The CDR3 loop reads CASSVTGTGAPYEQYF. As DNA, the CDR3 is TGTGCCAGCAGCGTTACCGGGACAGGGGCCCCCTACGAGCAGTACTTC.

This clonotype showed up many times. This chain connects TRBV7-3 to TRBJ2-1, with D uncertain. Germline V gene data show CDR1 as SGHTA and CDR2 as FQGTGA. The CDR3 is made up of 13 amino acids. Trimming shortened V by 1 base and J by 3 bases, and 4 bases separated the two germline ends. CDR3 DNA sequence: TGTGCCAGCAGCTTAAATAGCTACAATGAGCAGTTCTTC. Translated: CASSLNSYNEQFF.